These T cell receptor beta chains were read from a single sample in a study of blood T cells in healthy people across ages. One entry per CDR3 protein results from TCRdb running MiXCR on the 5' RACE reads. The sample carries 1.5 million to 2 million distinct CDR3 sequences, about 28% recorded once. Sample: blood. Receptors originate from a woman in her 30s in good health. The CDR3 runs from the conserved cysteine through the conserved F or W. Fields, in order: J gene, D gene, clone size, V gene, CDR3 protein, CDR3 DNA. A D gene is named only where the DNA matches it firmly. Size is omitted from some rows. Given values are once, few, many or a class for expanded clones.

J: TRBJ1-5
D: NA
size: NA
V: TRBV7-9
CDR3: CASSLGSLNQPQHF
DNA: TGTGCCAGCAGCTTAGGGTCCCTCAATCAGCCCCAGCATTTT

J: TRBJ1-5
D: NA
size: NA
V: TRBV29-1
CDR3: CSVGGNSNQPQHF
DNA: TGCAGCGTTGGGGGAAATAGCAATCAGCCCCAGCATTTT

J: TRBJ2-7
D: TRBD1
size: few
V: TRBV20-1
CDR3: CSADPGQGGPYEQYF
DNA: TGCAGTGCTGACCCGGGACAGGGTGGGCCTTACGAGCAGTACTTC

J: TRBJ2-1
D: NA
size: NA
V: TRBV7-3
CDR3: CASSAKPGLRDNEQFF
DNA: TGTGCCAGCAGCGCCAAACCGGGACTGCGGGACAATGAGCAGTTCTTC

J: TRBJ2-7
D: TRBD2
size: NA
V: TRBV12-3/TRBV12-4
CDR3: CASSTLGTSLYEQYF
DNA: TGTGCCAGCAGTACTCTCGGGACTAGCCTCTACGAGCAGTACTTC

J: TRBJ1-5
D: TRBD1
size: once
V: TRBV13
CDR3: CASSLDDRGDVNQPQHF
DNA: TGTGCCAGCAGCTTGGATGACAGGGGAGATGTCAATCAGCCCCAGCATTTT

J: TRBJ2-5
D: NA
size: many
V: TRBV6-2/TRBV6-3
CDR3: CASSYSQTGAETQYF
DNA: TGTGCCAGCAGTTACTCGCAGACGGGGGCTGAGACCCAGTACTTC

J: TRBJ1-2
D: NA
size: NA
V: TRBV6-5
CDR3: CASSPPRIANYGYTF
DNA: TGTGCCAGCAGTCCCCCCAGGATAGCTAACTATGGCTACACCTTC

J: TRBJ1-1
D: NA
size: few
V: TRBV7-9
CDR3: CASHTRPGDAFF
DNA: TGTGCCAGCCATACGAGACCAGGGGATGCTTTCTTT

J: TRBJ1-1
D: NA
size: NA
V: TRBV12-3/TRBV12-4
CDR3: CASSRLQGTVTEAFF
DNA: TGTGCCAGCAGTAGATTGCAGGGGACGGTAACTGAAGCTTTCTTT